This TCR beta chain originates from a study of blood T cells in healthy people across ages. The second PCR ran roughly 6 to 11 cycles with a sample-barcoded 5' primer and J-beta primers. TCRdb reanalysed the 5' RACE reads using MiXCR and keeps one entry per CDR3 protein. The sample has roughly 1.7 million distinct CDR3 sequences; 34% are singletons. The CDR3 totals 15 residues. V gave up 5 bases and J gave up 1 base; unmatched junction bases: 5. CDR1 is KGHSH, CDR2 LQKENI, per germline. Findings and caveats of the study: Estimates based on one million T cells were treated as lower bounds.

Regarding this clonotype: Its specificity is unknown.

Material for sequencing was blood. The origin of this receptor is a young woman in good health. This chain links TRBV18 with TRBJ2-1; 7 bases are shared with TRBD1. CDR3 residues: CASSNRDRSYNEQFF. The DNA for the CDR3 is TGTGCCAGCTCAAACCGGGACAGATCCTACAATGAGCAGTTCTTC. The whole variable domain, filled in from reference TRBV18 and TRBJ2-1, reads NAGVMQNPRHLVRRRGQEARLRCSPMKGHSHVYWYRQLPEEGLKFMVYLQKENIIDESGMPKERFSAEFPKEGPSILRIQQVVRGDSAAYFCASSNRDRSYNEQFFGPGTRLTVL.